These 12 T cell receptor beta chains share one sample of origin, sequenced in a study of OX40 agonist ivuxolimab in advanced cancers. TCRdb's table, derived via immunoSEQ multiplex PCR, lists solely in-frame clones and lacks some. This table has around 56,000 clones, over 75% appearing once. The sequenced sample was CD4+ or CD8+ T cells sorted from blood, obtained in a trial of the OX40 agonist ivuxolimab. The receptors come from an adult with an advanced solid tumor such as melanoma, head and neck, liver or kidney cancer.

This clone was picked up one time. J is TRBJ2-7 and V is TRBV29-1; D perhaps matches TRBD1 (5 bases). Germline values: CDR1 SQVTM, CDR2 ANQGSEA. The CDR3 is 14 residues long. Between the trimmed V and J ends, which lost 7 bases and 0 bases, there was a span of 16 bases. The DNA for the CDR3 is TGCAGCGGGGCAAGGACAACCCCCTCCTACGAGCAGTACTTC. It translates to CSGARTTPSYEQYF.

This clone is termed medium-sized. The chain is built from TRBV4-2 and TRBJ1-3; D perhaps matches TRBD1 (5 bases). The CDR3 runs to 15 residues. Germline-derived CDR1 and CDR2 are LGHNA and YNFKEQ. V dropped 0 bases and J dropped 0 bases, with 6 bases sitting between them. CDR3 DNA sequence: TGTGCCAGCAGCCAAGAGCAGGGCTCTGGAAACACCATATATTTT. Translated, it gives CASSQEQGSGNTIYF.

This chain links TRBV6-6 with TRBJ2-7; 10 positions agree with TRBD2. After removal of 5 bases from V and 7 bases from J, the junction contained 11 bases not matched to a gene. Germline V gene data show CDR1 as MNHNY and CDR2 as SVGAGI (reference sequence). This CDR3 contains 15 residues. In nucleotides, the CDR3 is TGTGCCAGCAGTCACGTCGCTAGCGGGAGTGATGAGCAGTACTTC. Encoded protein: CASSHVASGSDEQYF.

This sequence joins TRBV21-1 and TRBJ1-1; the DNA was not compared with TRBD1, the D call given in the table. TRBV21-1 is a pseudogene. The CDR3 contains 16 residues. The CDR3 nucleotides read TGTGCCAGCAGCAAAGCGGGGCGACAGATGAACACTGAAGCTTTCTTT. It translates to CASSKAGRQMNTEAFF.

As regards this clone: A read error may produce the germline difference seen at one junction end. V gene TRBV19 combines with J gene TRBJ1-5; 7 nucleotides match TRBD1. The germline gives CDR1 LNHDA, CDR2 SQIVND (reference sequence). The CDR3 extends over 15 amino acids. As DNA, the CDR3 is TGTGCCAGTAGCATAGACAGGGTCGGCAATCAGCCCCAGCATTTT. Translated: CASSIDRVGNQPQHF.

CDR3 sequence (DNA): TGTGCCAGCAGTTTATCGGGGACTAGCGGAGCCTACAATGAGCAGTTCTTC. This translates into CASSLSGTSGAYNEQFF. The chain couples TRBV27 to TRBJ2-1, with 11 bases aligning to TRBD2. The CDR3 sequence is 17 residues long. The germline gives CDR1 MNHEY, CDR2 SMNVEV (reference sequence). The V gene end was trimmed by 0 bases and the J gene end by 2 bases; junction bases not matched to a gene: 3.

The V gene is TRBV5-5, the J gene TRBJ2-3; 10 bases line up with TRBD1. V shed 0 bases, J shed 3 bases, and the junction held 4 bases outside the gene matches. The CDR3 length is 16 residues. Germline-derived CDR1 and CDR2 are SGHKS and YYEKEE (reference sequence). The chain's CDR3 is CASSLGQGAWTDTQYF. For the CDR3, the DNA is TGTGCCAGCAGCTTGGGACAGGGGGCTTGGACAGATACGCAGTATTTT.

This chain connects TRBV11-2 to TRBJ2-3; no firm D call. Deletions cut 5 bases from V and 5 bases from J, with 5 bases between. The CDR3 has 11 residues. Germline V gene data show CDR1 as SGHAT and CDR2 as FQNNGV. In DNA, the CDR3 is TGTGCCAGCAGCCGTGGAGATACGCAGTATTTT. Translation gives CASSRGDTQYF.

Written as DNA, the CDR3 is TGTGCCAGCAGCTTAGAAGGGCAGTCGAGCAATCAGCCCCAGCATTTT. Translated: CASSLEGQSSNQPQHF. This sequence joins TRBV7-8 and TRBJ1-5; D remains unclear. With 1 base removed from V and 1 base from J, the gap between germline ends came to 11 bases. The V gene's germline CDR1 is SGHVS and CDR2 FQNEAQ. This CDR3 region has 16 residues.

The chain employs TRBV27 and TRBJ2-1; D is unclear. With 1 base removed from V and 4 bases from J, the gap between germline ends came to 5 bases. CDR3 size: 13 residues. The V gene's germline CDR1 is MNHEY and CDR2 SMNVEV (reference sequence). CDR3 sequence reads: CASSLFRYNEQFF. DNA for the CDR3: TGTGCCAGCAGTTTATTCCGGTACAATGAGCAGTTCTTC.

This clone turned up a few times. The CDR3: CATSARRQGAAYEQYF. Here the CDR3 DNA reads TGTGCCACCAGCGCACGACGACAGGGGGCCGCCTACGAGCAGTACTTC. V gene TRBV15 combines with J gene TRBJ2-7; TRBD1 aligns across 10 bases. CDR3 size: 16 residues. The germline CDR1 and CDR2 sequences are LNHNV and YYDKDF (reference sequence). The V segment lost 5 bases and the J segment 2 bases; nucleotides outside the gene matches: 9.

The rearrangement joins TRBV7-2 to TRBJ2-1; D is unclear. V was trimmed by 4 bases and J by 7 bases, leaving 8 bases between them. This CDR3 spans 12 amino acids. CDR1 is SGHTA and CDR2 is FQGNSA in the germline V gene. CDR3 in DNA: TGTGCCAGCAGCTGGGGTCGGAATGAGCAGTTCTTC. Translating gives CASSWGRNEQFF.